The 7 T cell receptor beta chains listed next were all sequenced from one sample in a study of T-cell reconstitution after alpha-beta-depleted transplantation in children. Unique molecular identifiers were incorporated into the prepared TCRbeta library. TCRdb called the PCR reads again in MiXCR, with one record for every CDR3 protein. The data contain just under 250,000 distinct CDR3 sequences, roughly 26% of them singletons. The sequences come from PBMCs, collected before TCRalphabeta/CD19-depleted stem cell transplant. All receptors derive from a girl aged 2-10 years with Fanconi anemia, due to receive a stem cell transplant.

This clonotype was observed a handful of times. This sequence joins TRBV12-3 or TRBV12-4 and TRBJ2-3; TRBD1 agrees at 11 bases. The ends lost 6 bases at V and 6 bases at J; junction bases unmatched: 5. This CDR3 comprises 14 residues. The CDR3 spells CASSQDRGLDTQYF. The CDR3 nucleotides are TGTGCCAGCAGCCAGGACAGGGGGCTTGATACGCAGTATTTT.

The V gene is TRBV9, the J gene TRBJ2-1; maybe TRBD2 (6 bases). CDR3 size: 14 residues. CDR1 and CDR2 from the germline V gene are SGDLS and YYNGEE. Deletions cut 4 bases from V and 3 bases from J, with 11 bases between. The CDR3, as DNA: TGTGCCAGCAGCCCCTTGACTAGCTACAATGAGCAGTTCTTC. Translated: CASSPLTSYNEQFF.

This clonotype was detected ten times or more. V is TRBV7-3 and J is TRBJ2-3; D is undetermined. Trimming cost V 4 bases and J 6 bases, with 11 bases left between them. Germline V gene data show CDR1 as SGHTA and CDR2 as FQGTGA. This CDR3 contains 13 residues. The CDR3: CASSSVPSDTQYF. The CDR3 nucleotides read TGTGCCAGCAGCTCCGTACCGAGTGATACGCAGTATTTT.

This sequence joins TRBV20-1 and TRBJ2-7; D possibly uses TRBD1 or TRBD2 (5 bases each). The V gene's germline CDR1 is DFQATT and CDR2 SNEGSKA (reference sequence). The V end was cut by 3 bases, the J end by 3 bases, with 24 bases between. CDR3 length equals 17 residues. This CDR3 reads CSASIWGKLLDDYEQYF. The CDR3 DNA is TGCAGTGCTAGTATCTGGGGGAAGCTTTTGGATGACTACGAGCAGTACTTC.

The chain combines TRBV5-1 with TRBJ2-3, with unresolved D. This CDR3 spans 14 amino acids. V shed 0 bases and J shed 6 bases, with 11 bases lying between them. Per germline, CDR1 SGHRS and CDR2 YFSETQ. For the CDR3, the DNA is TGCGCCAGCAGCTTGGGACTTCGTACGGATACGCAGTATTTT. Translated, it gives CASSLGLRTDTQYF.

The chain recombines TRBV3-1 with TRBJ2-7; no clear D gene. The germline V gene encodes CDR1 LGHDT and CDR2 YNNKEL (reference sequence). This CDR3 region has 14 residues. V was trimmed by 1 base and J by 9 bases, leaving 16 bases between them. CDR3 coding DNA: TGTGCCAGCAGCCAAGTGGGTCTTCTCGCTGGGCAGTACTTC. Its translation: CASSQVGLLAGQYF.

The V call is TRBV29-1, the J call TRBJ2-7, with a possible D match to TRBD2 (6 bases). This CDR3 is 12 amino acids long. From germline, CDR1 is SQVTM and CDR2 ANQGSEA. V was shortened by 4 bases and J by 3 bases, with 10 bases between the two germline ends. CDR3 amino acids: CSVVRGVYEQYF. CDR3 DNA: TGCAGCGTTGTGCGGGGTGTCTACGAGCAGTACTTC.